This T cell receptor beta chain was sequenced in a study of follicular helper T cells after annual influenza vaccination. Study at large: Some donors were sampled over the 2013-2014, 2014-2015 and 2015-2016 vaccinations.

The study's findings and limits: Recurrent ICOS+CD38+ cTfh clonotypes included tetramer and AIM influenza-specific ones.

Clones were read by immunoSEQ multiplex PCR, and TCRdb kept only the in-frame ones, dropping some. Of about 10,000 clones listed, less than 85% are singletons. Comment on this clone: Antigen specificity is unknown.

This CDR3 has 13 amino acids. The germline V gene has CDR1 MNHNY and CDR2 SVGAGI (reference sequence). This clonotype was sampled from an adult who received the influenza vaccine. The genes are TRBV6-6 and TRBJ2-5; 7 nucleotides align to TRBD1. The last part of the DNA fits TRBJ2-7 better; the J call may be wrong. The source was CXCR5- memory CD4+ T cells sorted from blood, collected 6 weeks after influenza vaccination. In DNA, the CDR3 is TGTGCCAGCAGTGACTACAGGGGATTCGAGCAGTACTTC. Its translation: CASSDYRGFEQYF.